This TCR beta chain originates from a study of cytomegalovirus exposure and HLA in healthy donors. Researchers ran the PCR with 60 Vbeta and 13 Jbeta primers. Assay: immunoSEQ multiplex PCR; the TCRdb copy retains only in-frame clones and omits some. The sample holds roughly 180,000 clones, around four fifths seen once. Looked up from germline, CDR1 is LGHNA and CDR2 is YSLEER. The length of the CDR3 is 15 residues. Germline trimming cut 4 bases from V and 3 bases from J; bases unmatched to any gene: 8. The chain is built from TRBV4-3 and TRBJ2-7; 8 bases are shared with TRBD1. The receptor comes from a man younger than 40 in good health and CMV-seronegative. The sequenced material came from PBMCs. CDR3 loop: CASSLTTGAGYEQYF. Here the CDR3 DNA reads TGCGCCAGCAGCCTCACGACAGGGGCGGGCTACGAGCAGTACTTC.